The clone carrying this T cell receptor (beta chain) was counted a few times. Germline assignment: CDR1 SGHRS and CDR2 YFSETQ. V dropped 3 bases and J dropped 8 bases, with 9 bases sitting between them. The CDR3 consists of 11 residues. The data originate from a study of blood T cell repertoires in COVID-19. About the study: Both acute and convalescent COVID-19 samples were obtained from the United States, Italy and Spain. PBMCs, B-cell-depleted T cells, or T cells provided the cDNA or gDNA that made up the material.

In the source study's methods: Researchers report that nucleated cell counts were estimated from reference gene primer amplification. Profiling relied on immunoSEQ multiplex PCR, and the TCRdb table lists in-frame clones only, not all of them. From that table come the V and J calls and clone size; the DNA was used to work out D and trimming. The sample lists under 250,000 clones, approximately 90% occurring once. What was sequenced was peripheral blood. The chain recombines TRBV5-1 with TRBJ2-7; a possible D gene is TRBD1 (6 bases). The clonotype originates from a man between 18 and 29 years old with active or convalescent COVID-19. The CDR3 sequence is CASSYGQKQYF. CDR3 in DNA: TGCGCCAGCAGCTATGGACAGAAGCAGTACTTC.